This is a list of T cell receptor beta chains from one sample in a study of cytomegalovirus exposure and HLA in healthy donors. The protocol was immunoSEQ multiplex PCR, while the TCRdb copy is restricted to in-frame clones and leaves out a portion. The sample carries about 60,000 clones, roughly 80% recorded once. Sequencing used PBMCs. The receptors shown here come from a middle-aged woman in good health and CMV-seropositive. Both conserved end residues are part of each CDR3. A D gene is named only where the DNA matches it firmly. Clone size is stated in some rows and not others, as once, few, many or a class when expanded.

>TRBV9|TRBD2|TRBJ2-1|16|-
CASSPIGGGPYNEQFF
TGTGCCAGCAGCCCGATCGGGGGGGGACCCTACAATGAGCAGTTCTTC
>TRBV9|-|TRBJ1-2|13|-
CASSVGGTFGYTF
TGTGCCAGCAGCGTAGGAGGGACATTCGGCTACACCTTC
>TRBV15|TRBD1|TRBJ1-6|14|-
CATSFGQGSSPLHF
TGTGCCACCAGTTTTGGACAGGGTTCCTCACCCCTCCACTTT
>TRBV5-1|TRBD2|TRBJ2-1|15|-
CASKWIAGVNNEQFF
TGCGCCAGCAAATGGATAGCGGGGGTAAACAATGAGCAGTTCTTC
>TRBV10-1|TRBD1|TRBJ2-3|15|-
CASSRGTGFLDTQYF
TGCGCCAGCAGTCGCGGGACAGGTTTTTTAGATACGCAGTATTTT
>TRBV4-3|-|TRBJ1-2|15|-
CASSQLGGTNYGYTF
TGCGCCAGCAGCCAATTAGGAGGGACTAACTATGGCTACACCTTC
>TRBV29-1|-|TRBJ1-1|12|-
CSGFTGYTEAFF
TGCAGCGGTTTTACAGGTTACACTGAAGCTTTCTTT
>TRBV6-5|-|TRBJ1-4|14|-
CASSLNGGREKLFF
TGTGCCAGCAGCCTAAATGGGGGGAGAGAAAAACTGTTTTTT
>TRBV19|-|TRBJ1-4|13|-
CASSIGRGEKLFF
TGTGCCAGTAGTATCGGACGGGGTGAAAAACTGTTTTTT
>TRBV29-1|-|TRBJ1-1|13|-
CSAERQANTEAFF
TGCAGCGCCGAGCGACAGGCGAACACTGAAGCTTTCTTT
>TRBV5-4|-|TRBJ1-1|14|-
CASSLKSLNTEAFF
TGTGCCAGCAGCTTGAAAAGCCTGAACACTGAAGCTTTCTTT
>TRBV19|-|TRBJ2-2|14|-
CASMGRDYTGELFF
TGTGCCAGTATGGGCAGGGACTACACCGGGGAGCTGTTTTTT
>TRBV6-1|-|TRBJ2-5|12|-
CATTNLQETQYF
TGTGCCACCACGAACCTACAAGAGACCCAGTACTTC
>TRBV6-5|-|TRBJ1-1|13|few
CASSKDQGFLAFF
TGTGCCAGCAGTAAAGACCAGGGATTTTTGGCTTTCTTT
>TRBV15|-|TRBJ1-2|17|-
CATSREHRVYFNYGYTF
TGTGCCACCAGCAGAGAGCACAGGGTCTATTTTAACTATGGCTACACCTTC
>TRBV6-5|-|TRBJ1-1|14|-
CASSYSGGLREAFF
TGTGCCAGCAGTTACTCGGGGGGGCTCCGTGAAGCTTTCTTT
>TRBV6-6|TRBD1|TRBJ1-4|15|once
CASTPLRDRVSRLFF
TGTGCCAGCACTCCACTCCGGGACAGGGTTTCAAGACTGTTTTTT